This TCR beta chain was captured in a study of response to subunit inactivated influenza vaccine. Study-level results: Each seasonal influenza vaccination recruits few new T cells, the authors suggested.

Germline loops: CDR1 MNHEY, CDR2 SMNVEV (reference sequence). The CDR3 covers 15 residues. Trimming left V 6 bases short and J 7 bases short, with 19 bases between. TCRdb passed the RT-PCR reads through MiXCR, listing each CDR3 protein once. Among 800,000 to 1,000,000 distinct CDR3 sequences listed, 21% were seen once. For this clonotype: What it binds is not known.

The V gene is TRBV27, the J gene TRBJ1-5; TRBD1 is a possible D gene (5 bases). Material: PBMCs from blood, obtained roughly 5 days after vaccination. The TCR sequence derives from a man aged 45-65 years who received an inactivated influenza vaccine. The CDR3 reads CASRQTSGPQQPQHF. CDR3 DNA: TGTGCCAGCAGACAAACGTCGGGGCCCCAGCAGCCCCAGCATTTT.